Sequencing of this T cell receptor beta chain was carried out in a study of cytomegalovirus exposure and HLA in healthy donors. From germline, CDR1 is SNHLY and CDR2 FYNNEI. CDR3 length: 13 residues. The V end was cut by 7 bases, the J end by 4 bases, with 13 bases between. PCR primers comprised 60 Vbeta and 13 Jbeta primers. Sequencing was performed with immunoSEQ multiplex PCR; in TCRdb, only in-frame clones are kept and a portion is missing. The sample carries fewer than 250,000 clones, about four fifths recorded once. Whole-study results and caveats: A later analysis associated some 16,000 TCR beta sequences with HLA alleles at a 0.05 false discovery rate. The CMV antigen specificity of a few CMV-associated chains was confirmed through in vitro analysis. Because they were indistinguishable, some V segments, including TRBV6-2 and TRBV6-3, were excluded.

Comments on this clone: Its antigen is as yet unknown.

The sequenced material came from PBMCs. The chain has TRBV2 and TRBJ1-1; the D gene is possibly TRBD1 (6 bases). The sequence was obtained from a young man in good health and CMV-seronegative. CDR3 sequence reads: CASIWGGLTEAFF. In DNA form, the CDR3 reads TGTGCCAGCATTTGGGGGGGCCTCACTGAAGCTTTCTTT.